The source of this T cell receptor (beta chain) is a study of blood T cell repertoires in COVID-19. Methods used by the authors: Amplification of reference gene primers was used by the study to estimate nucleated cell counts. Sequencing used immunoSEQ multiplex PCR; TCRdb keeps in-frame clones, though not all of them. V, J and clone size were drawn from that table, and D and trimming were deduced from the DNA. The data contain tens of thousands of clones, around 83% of them seen just once; the ten biggest clones take up around 5.2%. The V end was cut by 9 bases, the J end by 2 bases, with 11 bases between. The CDR3 contains 12 residues. CDR1 is LGHNT, CDR2 FRNRAP, per germline.

V is TRBV12-5 and J is TRBJ2-7, with a weak D call TRBD1 (6 bases). The TCR was taken from a human donor in a cohort sampled during active COVID-19. Sequenced material: peripheral blood. The CDR3 DNA follows: TGTGCTAGGGGGGCAGGGACCTACGAGCAGTACTTC. Protein: CARGAGTYEQYF.